Listed here are 27 T cell receptor beta chains from one sample, sequenced in a study of T cell repertoires in cytomegalovirus infection. Using its own MiXCR run on the reads, TCRdb lists one record per CDR3 protein. Altogether about 34,000 distinct CDR3 sequences are present, 52% being singletons, with the ten largest covering approximately 90%. For these receptors, no antigen is known. Here the sequenced sample was CD8+ T cells from cultured PBMCs, taken from culture after CMV antigen stimulation. All receptors derive from a human donor in good health (CMV status not recorded). Some clones in this sample may be carry-over from other donors' samples.

In its sample, this clonotype was seen many times. The V and J genes are TRBV7-9 and TRBJ2-7; 13 positions match TRBD2. The junction had 3 bases not matched to a gene; V was cut back by 5 bases and J by 8 bases. This CDR3 comprises 13 residues. CDR1 is SEHNR, CDR2 FQNEAQ, per germline (reference sequence). CDR3 DNA sequence: TGTGCCAGCAGCAAACTAGCGGGGGGGCAGCAGTACTTC. Protein: CASSKLAGGQQYF.

In DNA form, the CDR3 reads TGTGCCAGCTCACCTTTGACAGAGAACACTGAAGCTTTCTTT. Translated, it gives CASSPLTENTEAFF. V is TRBV18 and J is TRBJ1-1, with D perhaps matching TRBD1 (5 bases). The germline V gene encodes CDR1 KGHSH and CDR2 LQKENI. V was pared by 3 bases and J by 1 base, with 9 bases between. This CDR3 has 14 residues.

The chain recombines TRBV12-3 or TRBV12-4 with TRBJ1-5, with D possibly being TRBD1 (6 bases). The CDR3 spans 14 residues. V was pared by 6 bases and J by 2 bases, with 11 bases between. CDR3: CASSSTGRNQPQHF. The CDR3 DNA sequence: TGTGCCAGCAGCTCTACAGGGCGCAATCAGCCCCAGCATTTT.

The rearrangement links TRBV28 to TRBJ2-3; D is perhaps TRBD2 (6 bases). Trimming pared 8 bases from V and 3 bases from J, leaving 18 bases between. Germline loops: CDR1 MDHEN, CDR2 SYDVKM. The CDR3 contains 15 residues. The CDR3 DNA follows: TGTGCCAGCGCCCCGAGACGGGAGTTAACAGATACGCAGTATTTT. Residues: CASAPRRELTDTQYF.

The table lists this clonotype with many counts. This chain links TRBV20-1 with TRBJ2-2; 10 bases agree with TRBD1. Germline assignment: CDR1 DFQATT and CDR2 SNEGSKA (reference sequence). V shed 3 bases and J 6 bases; nucleotides not matched to a gene: 4. The CDR3 runs to 14 residues. The CDR3 DNA reads TGCAGTGCTAGGGGGGACAGGGGTGCCGGGGAGCTGTTTTTT. It specifies CSARGDRGAGELFF.

This chain links TRBV4-1 with TRBJ2-7, with 8 bases that match TRBD1. The CDR3 totals 14 residues. Germline V lookup: CDR1 MGHRA, CDR2 YSYEKL. V lost 1 base, J lost 6 bases, and 5 bases stayed unmatched. This CDR3 reads CASSQVWTGSEQYF. CDR3 nucleotides: TGCGCCAGCAGCCAAGTGTGGACAGGGTCCGAGCAGTACTTC.

The chain joins TRBV7-8 to TRBJ2-1, with 11 bases matching TRBD2. Germline values: CDR1 SGHVS, CDR2 FQNEAQ. The trim removed 1 base at V and 6 bases at J, leaving 2 bases unmatched. CDR3 size: 15 residues. The CDR3 region is CASSLVGTSGNEQFF. The CDR3 bases are TGTGCCAGCAGCTTAGTTGGGACTAGCGGCAATGAGCAGTTCTTC.

CDR3 in DNA: TGTGCCAGCAGCTTAAGGGCAGGGGGCCAGCCCCAGCATTTT. As protein: CASSLRAGGQPQHF. The V call is TRBV13, the J call TRBJ1-5, with 8 positions matching TRBD1. CDR3 size: 14 residues. From germline, CDR1 is PRHDT and CDR2 FYEKMQ (reference sequence). V lost 2 bases, J lost 7 bases, and 4 bases stayed unmatched.

This clonotype was seen only a few times. The J gene is TRBJ1-2, the V gene TRBV19, with D perhaps matching TRBD1 (5 bases). V was clipped by 3 bases and J by 2 bases, with 10 bases between them. Germline loops: CDR1 LNHDA, CDR2 SQIVND (reference sequence). The CDR3 loop spans 14 amino acids. The CDR3 nucleotides are TGTGCCAGTAGTATGGGCGGACACAACTATGGCTACACCTTC. This encodes CASSMGGHNYGYTF.

The J gene is TRBJ2-7, the V gene TRBV24-1, with D maybe TRBD1 (7 bases). Germline V gene sequence: CDR1 KGHDR, CDR2 SFDVKD. The CDR3 runs 14 residues. Trimming removed 3 bases at V and 2 bases at J, with 10 bases between. CDR3 amino acids: CATSDAGQPYEQYF. The CDR3 DNA is TGTGCCACCAGTGATGCGGGACAGCCCTACGAGCAGTACTTC.

This rearrangement joins TRBV12-3 or TRBV12-4 to TRBJ2-2; perhaps TRBD2 as D (5 bases). The CDR3 sequence is 15 residues long. Trimming removed 2 bases at V and 3 bases at J, with 10 bases between. The CDR3 spells CASSLITGDTGELFF. DNA for the CDR3: TGTGCCAGCAGTTTAATAACCGGGGACACCGGGGAGCTGTTTTTT.

This clonotype was observed a handful of times. CDR3 nucleotides: TGTGCCAGCAGCTTAGCGACGACAGGGCTCCTCGGGAATCAGCCCCAGCATTTT. Translation: CASSLATTGLLGNQPQHF. The chain employs TRBV7-4 and TRBJ1-5; 7 bases are a match to TRBD1. This CDR3 spans 18 amino acids. The V and J ends lost 0 bases and 4 bases, in that order; junction bases with no gene match: 12. Per germline, CDR1 SGHVT and CDR2 SQSDAQ.

V usage is TRBV6-4 and J usage is TRBJ1-1; no clear D. Germline assignment: CDR1 MRHNA and CDR2 SNTAGT. The CDR3 has 14 residues. V was pared by 7 bases and J by 1 base, with 13 bases between. DNA for the CDR3: TGTGCCAGCAAACCCGACGGATGGAACACTGAAGCTTTCTTT. Its translation: CASKPDGWNTEAFF.

This chain uses TRBV7-6 with TRBJ2-3; a possible D gene is TRBD2 (5 bases). The V end was cut by 7 bases, the J end by 2 bases, with 16 bases between. The CDR3 is made up of 15 amino acids. The germline V gene encodes CDR1 SGHVS and CDR2 FNYEAQ. CDR3 nucleotides: TGTGCCAGCAATAGAGCGACGGACTTCACAGATACGCAGTATTTT. This encodes CASNRATDFTDTQYF. Supplemented by reference TRBV7-6 and TRBJ2-3, the full variable domain reads GAGVSQSPRYKVTKRGQDVALRCDPISGHVSLYWYRQALGQGPEFLTYFNYEAQQDKSGLPNDRFSAERPEGSISTLTIQRTEQRDSAMYRCASNRATDFTDTQYFGPGTRLTVL.

The gene calls are TRBV15 and TRBJ2-7; D might be TRBD1 or TRBD2, each matching 5 bases. Germline values: CDR1 LNHNV, CDR2 YYDKDF (reference sequence). The V end was cut by 2 bases, the J end by 5 bases, with 16 bases between. This CDR3 region has 15 residues. CDR3 sequence reads: CATSRPNEGPDEQYF. The CDR3 DNA is TGTGCCACCAGCAGACCGAACGAGGGGCCTGACGAGCAGTACTTC.

The chain has TRBV7-2 and TRBJ2-7; perhaps TRBD2 as D (6 bases). V shed 1 base and J shed 1 base, with 11 bases lying between them. Germline CDR1 reads SGHTA; CDR2 reads FQGNSA. The CDR3 has 15 residues. The CDR3 region has the DNA TGTGCCAGCAGCTTAGAGGACCGGGAGTCCTACGAGCAGTACTTC. This codes for CASSLEDRESYEQYF.

V gene TRBV7-8 combines with J gene TRBJ2-1; 8 bases line up with TRBD2. The CDR3 runs 18 residues. Germline loops: CDR1 SGHVS, CDR2 FQNEAQ. The ends lost 2 bases at V and 5 bases at J; junction bases unmatched: 14. This chain's CDR3 is CASSLRVLAGRNDNEQFF. The CDR3 DNA is TGTGCCAGCAGCTTACGGGTTCTAGCGGGTCGGAACGACAATGAGCAGTTCTTC.

Many counts were recorded for this clonotype. The CDR3 spells CASSFRTDLGTF. The CDR3 DNA is TGTGCCAGCAGTTTTAGGACAGACCTTGGGACCTTC. The J gene is TRBJ1-2, the V gene TRBV7-9; D is perhaps TRBD1 (6 bases). Trimming left V 6 bases short and J 14 bases short, with 19 bases between. Germline V gene lookup returns CDR1 SEHNR and CDR2 FQNEAQ (reference sequence). This CDR3 has 12 residues.

V usage is TRBV6-5 and J usage is TRBJ2-2; 9 bases map to TRBD2. The CDR3 length is 18 residues. Germline CDR1 is MNHEY and CDR2 is SVGAGI. V lost 5 bases and J lost 5; bases outside the gene matches: 15. The CDR3 loop reads CASSEENSGRVWTGELFF. The CDR3 nucleotides are TGTGCCAGCAGTGAAGAGAATAGCGGGAGAGTTTGGACCGGGGAGCTGTTTTTT.

V usage is TRBV7-2 and J usage is TRBJ1-4, with 9 bases matching TRBD1. The CDR3 extends over 16 amino acids. Germline V gene lookup returns CDR1 SGHTA and CDR2 FQGNSA. The V segment lost 4 bases and the J segment 8 bases; nucleotides outside the gene matches: 11. DNA of the CDR3: TGTGCCAGCAGCTGGTGGGGACAGGGTGGGGGAGAAAAACTGTTTTTT. Encoded protein: CASSWWGQGGGEKLFF. Based on the CDR3 plus reference TRBV7-2 and TRBJ1-4, the full variable domain is GAGVSQSPSNKVTEKGKDVELRCDPISGHTALYWYRQSLGQGLEFLIYFQGNSAPDKSGLPSDRFSAERTGGSVSTLTIQRTQQEDSAVYLCASSWWGQGGGEKLFFGSGTQLSVL.

V usage is TRBV7-9 and J usage is TRBJ1-2; 12 bases fit TRBD1. This CDR3 comprises 15 residues. The germline gives CDR1 SEHNR, CDR2 FQNEAQ (reference sequence). V lost 4 bases to trimming and J lost 3 bases; unmatched junction nucleotides: 3. The CDR3 nucleotides are TGTGCCAGCAGCTCGGGACAGGGGGCCGACTATGGCTACACCTTC. Its translation: CASSSGQGADYGYTF. The whole variable domain, filled in from reference TRBV7-9 and TRBJ1-2, reads DTGVSQNPRHKITKRGQNVTFRCDPISEHNRLYWYRQTLGQGPEFLTYFQNEAQLEKSRLLSDRFSAERPKGSFSTLEIQRTEQGDSAMYLCASSSGQGADYGYTFGSGTRLTVV.

CDR3 in DNA: TGTGCCAGTAGTCAGCGGGAGGGCCCCGGAGATACGCAGTATTTT. Translation: CASSQREGPGDTQYF. V usage is TRBV19 and J usage is TRBJ2-3; 10 bases align to TRBD2. Germline V gives CDR1 LNHDA, CDR2 SQIVND (reference sequence). Trimming took 5 bases from V and 5 from J; bases not matched to a gene: 7. The CDR3 runs 15 residues.

Ten or more counts support this clonotype. This chain uses TRBV5-4 with TRBJ2-3, with a weak D call TRBD1 (7 bases). V lost 4 bases, J lost 0 bases, and 21 bases lay in between. The CDR3 totals 18 residues. The germline V gene encodes CDR1 SGHNT and CDR2 YYREEE (reference sequence). The CDR3 region has the DNA TGTGCCAGCAGCCCACAGGACGGGGGACAGCATAGCACAGATACGCAGTATTTT. Its protein product is CASSPQDGGQHSTDTQYF.

The gene calls are TRBV7-8 and TRBJ1-5; unclear D gene. The germline V gene encodes CDR1 SGHVS and CDR2 FQNEAQ. The V end was cut by 2 bases, the J end by 3 bases, with 5 bases between. CDR3 length: 13 residues. CDR3 sequence reads: CASSLQVNQPQHF. CDR3 nucleotides: TGTGCCAGCAGCTTACAGGTCAATCAGCCCCAGCATTTT.

The V call is TRBV19, the J call TRBJ2-1, with D unclear. The CDR3 covers 13 residues. V was clipped by 3 bases and J by 7 bases, with 10 bases between them. The germline V gene has CDR1 LNHDA and CDR2 SQIVND (reference sequence). In DNA form, the CDR3 reads TGTGCCAGTAGTATTGCCTACAGTAATGAGCAGTTCTTC. As protein: CASSIAYSNEQFF. The entire variable domain, with the rest obtained from reference TRBV19 and TRBJ2-1, is as follows: DGGITQSPKYLFRKEGQNVTLSCEQNLNHDAMYWYRQDPGQGLRLIYYSQIVNDFQKGDIAEGYSVSREKKESFPLTVTSAQKNPTAFYLCASSIAYSNEQFFGPGTRLTVL.

V is TRBV7-4 and J is TRBJ2-7; D is uncertain. The CDR3 runs 12 residues. The V end lost 0 bases, the J end lost 6 bases, and 6 bases lay between the germline ends. Germline CDR1 is SGHVT and CDR2 is SQSDAQ. The CDR3 protein is CASSLAESEQYF. CDR3 coding DNA: TGTGCCAGCAGCTTAGCTGAAAGCGAGCAGTACTTC.

This clonotype occurred a few times. The V and J genes are TRBV7-8 and TRBJ1-4; D is ambiguous. There are 15 residues in the CDR3. Germline assignment: CDR1 SGHVS and CDR2 FQNEAQ. The V gene lost 5 bases and the J gene lost 6 bases, with 16 bases spanning the gap. The CDR3 sequence is CASSPRISWDEKLFF. CDR3 nucleotide sequence: TGTGCCAGCAGCCCTAGAATTTCGTGGGATGAAAAACTGTTTTTT.